This TCR beta chain comes out of a study of OX40 agonist ivuxolimab in advanced cancers. Study context: The study enrolled dose-escalation patients with hepatocellular carcinoma, melanoma, renal cell or head and neck cancer. Of the patients, three showed partial responses, one with hepatocellular carcinoma and two with cutaneous melanoma. Study outcomes and limitations: It was also the case that some nonresponders had low normalized T-cell clonal expansion. Circulating CD4+ and CD8+ T cells showed clonal expansion by week 6 at 0.1 to 3.0 mg/kg.

Trimming at V came to 4 bases and at J to 5 bases, leaving 7 bases not matched to a gene. The CDR3 has 14 amino acids. Germline lookup yields CDR1 MRHNA and CDR2 SNTAGT. Some clones are missing from TCRdb's copy, which holds only in-frame ones; the method was immunoSEQ multiplex PCR. Among approximately 90,000 clones listed, approximately 89% were seen once. Concerning this clone: No antigen is known for it.

This sample comprised CD4+ or CD8+ T cells sorted from blood, obtained in a trial of the OX40 agonist ivuxolimab. The chain combines TRBV6-4 with TRBJ2-7; TRBD1 agrees at 8 bases. This clonotype originated in an adult with an advanced solid tumor such as melanoma, head and neck, liver or kidney cancer. DNA for the CDR3: TGTGCCAGCAGTGTAGAGACAGGGGCCCACGAGCAGTACTTC. Its protein product is CASSVETGAHEQYF.